This TCR beta chain stems from a study of T cell changes during pregnancy in multiple sclerosis. Sequencing was performed with immunoSEQ multiplex PCR; in TCRdb, only in-frame clones are kept and a portion is missing. Of 45,000 or so clones listed, around 90% are singletons. Sequenced: PBMCs (not recorded whether the cells were cultured). This clonotype was obtained from a female donor with multiple sclerosis, enrolled in a pregnancy study.

The CDR3 bases are TGTGCCAGCAGTGAATCCAGGGGTTATGGCTACACCTTC. As protein: CASSESRGYGYTF. The chain employs TRBV6-4 and TRBJ1-2, with TRBD1 as a possible D gene (6 bases). CDR1 MRHNA and CDR2 SNTAGT come from the germline V gene. V lost 3 bases to trimming and J lost 5 bases, with 10 bases between them. This CDR3 has 13 residues.